This T cell receptor (beta chain) came from a study of cytomegalovirus exposure and HLA in healthy donors. The CDR3 has 11 amino acids. Trimming took 6 bases from V and 7 from J, leaving 10 bases between them. CDR1 and CDR2 (germline): DFQATT, SNEGSKA (reference sequence). This clone appeared a few times. Antigen unknown. Primers for the PCR totalled 60 Vbeta and 13 Jbeta. As originally analysed: Counted up in a later analysis, unique TCR beta chains came to 65 million to 80 million, with around 12 million shared. Libraries were prepared by immunoSEQ multiplex PCR; TCRdb keeps only in-frame clonotypes and omits some of them. D and trimming were read from the DNA, whereas the V and J calls and clone size are those reported in that table. Altogether under 150,000 clones are present, under 70% being singletons, with the ten largest covering almost 8.5%. The study, taken as a whole, reports: Indistinguishable V segments such as TRBV6-2 and TRBV6-3 were excluded. Associated with HLA alleles at 0.05 false discovery rate in a later analysis were around 17,000 TCR beta sequences. Some public TCRs appeared in many individuals, while most sequences were rare.

The sequence was obtained from a man aged 18 to 30 in good health and CMV-seropositive. V and J are TRBV20-1 and TRBJ2-1; no clear D. The sequenced sample was PBMCs. The CDR3 here is CSATVRNEQFF. The CDR3 region has the DNA TGCAGTGCCACGGTGCGGAATGAGCAGTTCTTC.